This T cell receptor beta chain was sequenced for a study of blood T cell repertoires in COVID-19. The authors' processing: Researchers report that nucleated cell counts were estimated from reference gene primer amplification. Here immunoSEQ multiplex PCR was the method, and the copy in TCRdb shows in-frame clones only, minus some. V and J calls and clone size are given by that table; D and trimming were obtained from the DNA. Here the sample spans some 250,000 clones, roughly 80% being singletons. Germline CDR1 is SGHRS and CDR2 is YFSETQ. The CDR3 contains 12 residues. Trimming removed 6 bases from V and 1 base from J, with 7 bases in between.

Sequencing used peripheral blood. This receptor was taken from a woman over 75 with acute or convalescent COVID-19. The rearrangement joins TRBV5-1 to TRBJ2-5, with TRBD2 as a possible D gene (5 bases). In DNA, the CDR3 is TGCGCCAGCACGGGGAGCCAAGAGACCCAGTACTTC. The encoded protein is CASTGSQETQYF.